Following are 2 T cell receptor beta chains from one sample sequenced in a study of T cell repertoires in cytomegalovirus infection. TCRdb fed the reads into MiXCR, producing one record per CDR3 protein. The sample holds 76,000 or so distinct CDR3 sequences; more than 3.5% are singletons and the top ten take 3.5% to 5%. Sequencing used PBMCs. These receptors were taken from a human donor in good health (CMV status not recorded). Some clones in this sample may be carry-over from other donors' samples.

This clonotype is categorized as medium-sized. The CDR3 reads CASSLALQLKPLHF. CDR3 DNA: TGTGCCAGCAGCTTAGCGTTACAACTTAAGCCCCTCCACTTT. The gene calls are TRBV7-2 and TRBJ1-6; no clear D gene. This CDR3 region has 14 residues. Trimming took 0 bases from V and 13 from J, leaving 13 bases between them. From germline, CDR1 is SGHTA and CDR2 FQGNSA.

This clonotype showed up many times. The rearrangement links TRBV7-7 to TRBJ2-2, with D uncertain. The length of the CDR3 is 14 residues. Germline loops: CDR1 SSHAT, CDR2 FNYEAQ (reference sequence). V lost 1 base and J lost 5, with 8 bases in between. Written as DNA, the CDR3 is TGTGCCAGCAGCTTAGTTGCTAGAACCGGGGAGCTGTTTTTT. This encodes CASSLVARTGELFF.